The clone carrying this TCR beta chain has ten or more counts. Its antigen is not known. The data belong to a study of T cells in Graves' hyperthyroidism and ophthalmopathy. Overall study context: Pretreatment peripheral blood was obtained at initial diagnosis. The study's findings and limits: Blood also held most thyroid clonotypes expanded beyond 0.001.

The CDR3 length is 14 residues. Germline V gene sequence: CDR1 MGHRA, CDR2 YSYEKL. The V end was cut by 3 bases, the J end by 5 bases, with 10 bases between. Active moderate-to-severe ophthalmopathy, Clinical Activity Score at least 3, NOSPECS at least 4, under 3 months' duration. Diagnoses were established using clinical symptoms, serum thyroxine and TRAb, thyroid ultrasound and orbital computed tomography. The CDR3 regions of TCR beta were amplified from RNA transcripts. The study used the HTBI primer set for a first-round RT-PCR of the TCR CDR3. Via MiXCR, TCRdb re-called the multiplex PCR reads, giving one row per CDR3 protein. The sample lists 200,000 to 250,000 distinct CDR3 sequences, around 17% occurring once.

The gene calls are TRBV4-1 and TRBJ1-4; no clear D. The TCR originated in a woman in her late teens or twenties with Graves' ophthalmopathy. Material for sequencing was blood. The CDR3 DNA is TGCGCCAGCAGCCATCGATTGGGCAATGAAAAACTGTTTTTT. This sequence encodes CASSHRLGNEKLFF.